A selection of T cell receptor beta chains follows, all from one sample in a study of vaccination and CD4 T cells after COVID-19. TCRdb independently ran MiXCR on the PCR reads; one entry per CDR3 protein. The top ten clones hold about 8.9% of a sample with approximately 21,000 distinct CDR3 sequences, 55% to 70% of them seen once. These receptors' antigens are unknown. Sequencing used CD4+ T cells from blood, cultured in vitro, obtained after SARS-CoV-2 vaccination. These receptors all come from a human donor who had recovered from COVID-19. The CDR3 runs from the conserved cysteine through the conserved F or W. Fields, in order: V gene, D gene, J gene, clone size, CDR3 DNA, CDR3 protein. A D gene is named only where the DNA matches it firmly. A clone size is listed for some rows: how often the clone was seen (once, few, many), or a class if it is expanded.

>TRBV7-2|.|TRBJ2-1|.
TGTGCCAGCAGCTTAGCGGTCGGGAGAGGAAGTGAGCAGTTCTTC
CASSLAVGRGSEQFF
>TRBV7-3|TRBD2|TRBJ2-1|once
TGTGCCAGCAGCCGTGGACTAGCGGGGGGCGAGGAGCAGTTCTTC
CASSRGLAGGEEQFF
>TRBV7-2|.|TRBJ1-6|.
TGTGCCAGCAGCACGGGGACCGGGGGCAGGAGTTATAATTCACCCCTCCACTTT
CASSTGTGGRSYNSPLHF
>TRBV6-5|.|TRBJ1-2|few
TGTGCCAGCAGTTACAGGGGGAGTGGCTACACCTTC
CASSYRGSGYTF
>TRBV19|.|TRBJ1-1|.
TGTGCCAGTAGTGGCTACAGGGTGCATCGCCTTGAAGCTTTCTTT
CASSGYRVHRLEAFF
>TRBV15|.|TRBJ1-1|few
TGTGCCACCAGCAGGCGTCAGGGTGAAGCTTTCTTT
CATSRRQGEAFF
>TRBV20-1|TRBD2|TRBJ2-5|.
TGCAGTGCTCCTGGACTAGCGGGAACAGAGACCCAGTACTTC
CSAPGLAGTETQYF
>TRBV12-3/TRBV12-4|.|TRBJ1-1|.
TGTGCCAGCAGCCTACAGGGTGGGCGCACTGAAGCTTTCTTT
CASSLQGGRTEAFF
>TRBV5-1|TRBD1|TRBJ2-6|.
TGCGCCAGCAGCCCCGGGACAGGGGGCTCTGGGGCCAACGTCCTGACTTTC
CASSPGTGGSGANVLTF
>TRBV24-1|.|TRBJ2-1|.
TGTGCCACCAGTGCCAACGCGGCTAGGACATACAATGAGCAGTTCTTC
CATSANAARTYNEQFF
>TRBV20-1|TRBD1|TRBJ1-2|.
TGCAGTGCTAGAGATACTCTGGGACAGCCGGCGGTGGGTGGCTACACCTTC
CSARDTLGQPAVGGYTF
>TRBV2|TRBD2|TRBJ2-5|.
TGTGCCAGCAGCCCGGGAGGGGCCCAAGAGACCCAGTACTTC
CASSPGGAQETQYF
>TRBV25-1|TRBD1|TRBJ1-1|.
TGTGCCAGCAGTGAATCAACAGGGGGGGCCACTGAAGCTTTCTTT
CASSESTGGATEAFF
>TRBV11-1|.|TRBJ2-3|.
TGCGCCAGCAGCTCAGGGTTACACGGGAGACGTGGGACAGATACGCAGTATTTT
CASSSGLHGRRGTDTQYF
>TRBV7-8|.|TRBJ1-1|.
TGTGCCAGCAGCCAAGGGTGGAACACTGAAGCTTTCTTT
CASSQGWNTEAFF
>TRBV7-2|TRBD1|TRBJ2-4|.
TGTGCCAGCAGCACCGGACAGGAGAAAGACATTCAGTACTTC
CASSTGQEKDIQYF
>TRBV7-8|TRBD2|TRBJ2-1|.
TGTGCCAGCAGCTCGGGGGGGGAACACAATGAGCAGTTCTTC
CASSSGGEHNEQFF
>TRBV12-3/TRBV12-4|TRBD2|TRBJ2-5|.
TGTGCCAGCAGTTTCATTGGCGGGGGGACCCGCCAAGAGACTCAGTACTTC
CASSFIGGGTRQETQYF
>TRBV7-9|.|TRBJ1-2|.
TGTGCCAGCAGCTCGTTTAAAGGGTACTCTTCTAACTATGGCTACACCTTC
CASSSFKGYSSNYGYTF
>TRBV15|TRBD1|TRBJ1-1|.
TGTGCCACCAGCACCCGGACAACAGGGGTTGGCGCTTTCTTT
CATSTRTTGVGAFF
>TRBV15|.|TRBJ1-6|few
TGTGCCACCAGCTCAAACGGGGGCCCCCTCCACTTT
CATSSNGGPLHF
>TRBV20-1|TRBD1|TRBJ2-7|few
TGCAGTGCTAAAAAGTGGACAGGGGGGACCTACGAGCAGTACTTC
CSAKKWTGGTYEQYF
>TRBV20-1|TRBD2|TRBJ2-7|few
TGCAGTGCTTCGGGACTAGCGGTAATAACGGGCTCCTACGAGCAGTACTTC
CSASGLAVITGSYEQYF
>TRBV6-1|.|TRBJ1-6|.
TGTGCCAGCAGGAGAGAAACTACCTATAATTCACCCCTCCACTTT
CASRRETTYNSPLHF
>TRBV10-3|.|TRBJ2-2|.
TGTGCCATCAGTGAGGTCCCGAGCGGGGAGCTGTTTTTT
CAISEVPSGELFF
>TRBV7-8|.|TRBJ1-1|.
TGTGCCAGCAGCTTAGCGGAGACATCCGTTGAAGCTTTCTTT
CASSLAETSVEAFF
>TRBV27|.|TRBJ2-3|few
TGTGCCAGCCTCCCCTGGGGTTCGGTGTTCGGAGATACGCAGTATTTT
CASLPWGSVFGDTQYF
>TRBV25-1|.|TRBJ2-7|.
TGTGCCAGCAGGTCCTCGAAGGTTTCCTACGAGCAGTACTTC
CASRSSKVSYEQYF
>TRBV11-3|TRBD1|TRBJ1-2|.
TGTGCCAGCAGCGCCCGCCGGGACAGAGCCGGCTACACCTTC
CASSARRDRAGYTF
>TRBV6-2/TRBV6-3|TRBD2|TRBJ2-1|.
TGTGCCAGCGTCTCGGCGGGGGGGCGGAATGAGCAGTTCTTC
CASVSAGGRNEQFF
>TRBV6-5|.|TRBJ1-1|few
TGTGCCAGCAGTTCGGGACAACGTAACACTGAAGCTTTCTTT
CASSSGQRNTEAFF
>TRBV6-2/TRBV6-3|.|TRBJ1-6|.
TGTGCCAGCAGTTACTCGTACCCACCCCTCCACTTT
CASSYSYPPLHF
>TRBV6-5|TRBD1|TRBJ1-2|few
TGTGCCAGCAGTTACAGGACAGGGTCGGATGGCTACACCTTC
CASSYRTGSDGYTF
>TRBV7-8|TRBD2|TRBJ2-3|.
TGTGCCAGCAGCTACGGGACTAGCGGGAGTTCGGATACGCAGTATTTT
CASSYGTSGSSDTQYF
>TRBV27|TRBD2|TRBJ2-1|.
TGTGCCAGCACTCAGACTAGCGGGAGGGTCAATGAGCAGTTCTTC
CASTQTSGRVNEQFF
>TRBV24-1|.|TRBJ1-2|few
TGTGCCACCTCGGGGGTCGACAAGGCCTATGGCTACACCTTC
CATSGVDKAYGYTF